A single sample gave rise to the 20 T cell receptor beta chains below, sequenced in a study of human T cells and chemical hapten exposure. Each CDR3 protein gets one entry after TCRdb re-called the RACE reads with MiXCR. The sample lists under 400,000 distinct CDR3 sequences; roughly 5.3% were seen once. As to time point: pre-sensitization, week 0. The treatment is: therapeutic diphenylcyclopropenone sensitization with weekly scalp DPC. This sample comprised whole blood, obtained in connection with sensitization to the hapten diphenylcyclopropenone (DPC). The receptors were sampled from a woman aged 50 to 60 with alopecia areata. Some clones in this sample may be carry-over from other donors' samples.

In this sample, this clonotype turned up a few times. The CDR3 reads CASSLAAGGNDIQYF. The CDR3 DNA follows: TGTGCCAGCAGCTTAGCGGCAGGCGGAAATGACATTCAGTACTTC. The rearrangement uses TRBV7-9 and TRBJ2-4; D gene ambiguous. This CDR3 region has 15 residues. Trimming removed 0 bases at V and 8 bases at J, with 14 bases between. The germline gives CDR1 SEHNR, CDR2 FQNEAQ (reference sequence).

This clonotype was picked up many times. The CDR3 loop reads CSARQASGYNEQFF. Written as DNA, the CDR3 is TGCAGTGCTAGGCAAGCTAGCGGTTACAATGAGCAGTTCTTC. The J gene is TRBJ2-1, the V gene TRBV20-1; 7 bases line up with TRBD2. The germline gives CDR1 DFQATT, CDR2 SNEGSKA (reference sequence). The CDR3 spans 14 residues. V was clipped by 3 bases and J by 4 bases; unmatched bases: 6.

The V call is TRBV5-4, the J call TRBJ2-1; D is tentatively TRBD1 or TRBD2 (5 bases each). This CDR3 has 12 amino acids. The V end was cut by 1 base, the J end by 8 bases, with 7 bases between. Per germline, CDR1 SGHNT and CDR2 YYREEE (reference sequence). The CDR3 coding sequence is TGTGCCAGCAGCTTGTGGGGGTATGAGCAGTTCTTC. Translating gives CASSLWGYEQFF.

This clonotype was seen only a few times. The chain is built from TRBV10-3 and TRBJ1-5; 9 nucleotides align to TRBD1. J gave up 4 bases and V 2 bases, and 6 bases lay outside the gene matches. The CDR3 runs 16 residues. In germline, CDR1 is ENHRY, CDR2 SYGVKD. The CDR3: CAISERGGTGNQPQHF. DNA of the CDR3: TGTGCCATCAGTGAGAGAGGAGGGACAGGGAATCAGCCCCAGCATTTT.

A few counts support this clonotype. This rearrangement joins TRBV28 to TRBJ1-5; 9 bases fit TRBD1. Germline V gives CDR1 MDHEN, CDR2 SYDVKM. After removal of 8 bases from V and 6 bases from J, the junction contained 11 bases not matched to a gene. The CDR3 runs to 15 residues. CDR3 protein: CASHQQGAPGQPQHF. The CDR3 nucleotides are TGTGCCAGCCACCAACAGGGGGCGCCTGGTCAGCCCCAGCATTTT.

The CDR3 reads CASSPTVATEAFF. As DNA, the CDR3 is TGCGCCAGCAGCCCGACGGTAGCCACTGAAGCTTTCTTT. The chain couples TRBV4-3 to TRBJ1-1; D is unclear. This CDR3 has 13 residues. Germline lookup yields CDR1 LGHNA and CDR2 YSLEER. The germline V and J ends were trimmed by 4 bases and 4 bases, with 10 bases remaining between them.

This clonotype was found a few times. The chain employs TRBV4-3 and TRBJ2-7, with D tentatively TRBD1 or TRBD2 (5 bases each). Germline CDR1 LGHNA, CDR2 YSLEER. The CDR3 consists of 15 residues. The ends were cut back, 3 bases at V and 9 bases at J, with 21 bases in the middle. As DNA, the CDR3 is TGCGCCAGCAGCCAGGGACCGGGCGGCCAGTTCCCGCAGTACTTC. Its translation is CASSQGPGGQFPQYF.

J is TRBJ2-7 and V is TRBV7-2; the D gene is possibly TRBD1 (5 bases). This CDR3 has 14 residues. CDR1 and CDR2 from the germline V gene are SGHTA and FQGNSA. V lost 1 base and J 2 bases, leaving 9 bases between the germline ends. The CDR3 sequence: CASSLEGPPYEQYF. The CDR3 region has the DNA TGTGCCAGCAGCTTAGAGGGGCCACCCTACGAGCAGTACTTC.

This clonotype has a handful of counts. The chain combines TRBV7-2 with TRBJ1-2; D is unclear. V was trimmed by 1 base and J by 3 bases, leaving 12 bases between them. The germline gives CDR1 SGHTA, CDR2 FQGNSA. The CDR3 extends over 15 amino acids. The CDR3 spells CASSLEIGSDYGYTF. DNA for the CDR3: TGTGCCAGCAGCTTAGAGATAGGGTCCGACTATGGCTACACCTTC.

This clonotype has ten or more counts. The chain has TRBV12-3 or TRBV12-4 and TRBJ2-3; D is unclear. Deletions cut 5 bases from V and 5 bases from J, with 8 bases between. The CDR3 extends over 12 amino acids. The chain's CDR3 is CASSPDKDTQYF. In nucleotides, the CDR3 is TGTGCCAGCAGTCCCGATAAAGATACGCAGTATTTT.

This clonotype appeared many times. The V and J genes are TRBV12-3 or TRBV12-4 and TRBJ2-3; 7 nucleotides match TRBD2. V shed 3 bases, J shed 6 bases, and the junction held 6 bases outside the gene matches. This CDR3 comprises 14 residues. The CDR3 DNA is TGTGCCAGCAGTTTCGCGGGAGTTCCCGATACGCAGTATTTT. Its translation is CASSFAGVPDTQYF.

This clonotype was detected a few times. The chain employs TRBV29-1 and TRBJ1-2; the D is unclear. This CDR3 region has 14 residues. V lost 6 bases, J lost 4 bases, and 18 bases lay in between. Germline values: CDR1 SQVTM, CDR2 ANQGSEA. This chain's CDR3 is CSVAEAVNGYGYTF. In nucleotides, the CDR3 is TGCAGCGTCGCTGAGGCCGTAAACGGCTATGGCTACACCTTC.

This clonotype turned up a few times. The chain employs TRBV4-2 and TRBJ2-3; D may be TRBD2 (6 bases). Germline V gene sequence: CDR1 LGHNA, CDR2 YNFKEQ. The V end lost 4 bases, the J end lost 6 bases, and 17 bases lay between the germline ends. The CDR3 spans 15 residues. The CDR3 DNA follows: TGTGCCAGCAGCCCCCGACTAGGCCTGGGGGATACGCAGTATTTT. It specifies CASSPRLGLGDTQYF.

This clonotype was observed at least ten times. V and J are TRBV28 and TRBJ2-7; no firm D call. The CDR3 sequence is 14 residues long. Between the trimmed V and J ends, which lost 3 bases and 3 bases, there was a span of 12 bases. In germline, CDR1 is MDHEN, CDR2 SYDVKM. This CDR3 reads CASSFRTESYEQYF. CDR3 in DNA: TGTGCCAGCAGTTTTCGGACCGAGAGCTACGAGCAGTACTTC.

In this sample, this clonotype turned up many times. The V gene is TRBV2, the J gene TRBJ1-2, with D perhaps matching TRBD1 (5 bases). CDR1 is SNHLY, CDR2 FYNNEI, per germline. V gave up 5 bases and J gave up 0 bases, with 10 bases separating them. There are 14 residues in the CDR3. In DNA form, the CDR3 reads TGTGCCAGCAGTCGACAGATAGCTAACTATGGCTACACCTTC. Translated, it gives CASSRQIANYGYTF. Drawing the rest from reference TRBV2 and TRBJ1-2, the complete variable domain is EPEVTQTPSHQVTQMGQEVILRCVPISNHLYFYWYRQILGQKVEFLVSFYNNEISEKSEIFDDQFSVERPDGSNFTLKIRSTKLEDSAMYFCASSRQIANYGYTFGSGTRLTVV.

This clonotype was picked up many times. The gene calls are TRBV12-3 or TRBV12-4 and TRBJ1-1, with D uncertain. The V gene lost 6 bases and the J gene lost 6 bases, with 11 bases spanning the gap. The CDR3 consists of 12 residues. CDR3 coding DNA: TGTGCCAGCAGGACGATGAGAGCTGAAGCTTTCTTT. Its translation is CASRTMRAEAFF.

This clonotype has just a few counts. This chain connects TRBV10-3 to TRBJ2-7, with 9 bases aligning to TRBD1. Per the germline V gene, CDR1 is ENHRY and CDR2 is SYGVKD. V lost 7 bases, J lost 3 bases, and 4 bases stayed unmatched. This CDR3 is built from 13 residues. The CDR3 sequence is CAITLDRGYEQYF. In DNA, the CDR3 is TGTGCCATCACCCTGGACAGGGGCTACGAGCAGTACTTC.

This clonotype was found a few times. This sequence joins TRBV15 and TRBJ2-1, with D possibly being TRBD1 (5 bases). Trimming cost V 0 bases and J 9 bases, with 15 bases left between them. The CDR3 is 15 amino acids. CDR1 is LNHNV, CDR2 YYDKDF, per germline (reference sequence). CDR3: CATSRDLQALGEQFF. CDR3 coding DNA: TGTGCCACCAGCAGAGATTTACAGGCGTTGGGTGAGCAGTTCTTC.

Comment on this clonotype: Possible read error: a much larger clone is one base away. The rearrangement joins TRBV20-1 to TRBJ1-2; the match to TRBD1 covers 8 bases. CDR1 is DFQATT and CDR2 is SNEGSKA in the germline V gene (reference sequence). The CDR3 covers 14 residues. With V trimmed by 1 base and J by 12 bases, 13 bases remained unmatched. The CDR3 here is CSARVPQGAQGHTF. The CDR3 nucleotides read TGCAGTGCTAGAGTCCCCCAGGGGGCGCAGGGCCACACCTTC.

The V call is TRBV20-1, the J call TRBJ2-1, with D possibly matching TRBD1 (6 bases). The germline V gene encodes CDR1 DFQATT and CDR2 SNEGSKA (reference sequence). V was cut by 7 bases and J by 3 bases, with 10 bases left in between. CDR3 size: 12 residues. CDR3 DNA: TGCAGTGTCGAGGGGGACTACAATGAGCAGTTCTTC. This translates into CSVEGDYNEQFF.